This entry lists 10 T cell receptor beta chains sequenced from one sample in a study of blood T cells in healthy people across ages. Primed by a sample-barcoded 5' primer and a J-beta primer mix, a second PCR proceeded for about 6 to 12 cycles. TCRdb re-called the 5' RACE reads with MiXCR, one entry per CDR3 protein. The table records hundreds of thousands of distinct CDR3 sequences, about 37% of them present only once. The sample comprised blood. These receptors were taken from a man between 18 and 35 years old in good health.

There are a few counts of this clonotype. CDR3 amino acids: CASSLSTGGDYEQYF. DNA for the CDR3: TGTGCCAGCAGCTTAAGTACGGGGGGGGACTACGAGCAGTACTTC. The chain carries TRBV7-3 and TRBJ2-7, with 8 bases fitting TRBD2. CDR1 and CDR2 from the germline V gene are SGHTA and FQGTGA. Losses at the gene ends were 1 base for V and 3 bases for J; bases not matched to a gene: 5. The CDR3 sequence is 15 residues long.

The rearrangement uses TRBV12-3 or TRBV12-4 and TRBJ1-2; D is ambiguous. The V end lost 10 bases, the J end lost 4 bases, and 13 bases lay between the germline ends. CDR3 length equals 12 residues. CDR3 bases: TGTGCCATCGCGATCAGGTCCTATGGCTACACCTTC. Its translation: CAIAIRSYGYTF.

There are many counts of this clonotype. The genes are TRBV20-1 and TRBJ2-4; possibly TRBD1 for D (6 bases). Germline CDR1 reads DFQATT; CDR2 reads SNEGSKA (reference sequence). Trimming stripped 5 bases from V and 7 bases from J, with 24 bases between. The CDR3 length is 16 residues. The CDR3 here is CSALGSSGQGWNIQYF. In DNA form, the CDR3 reads TGCAGTGCTCTGGGGTCGTCCGGGCAGGGGTGGAACATTCAGTACTTC.

This clonotype was found a few times. The V gene is TRBV12-3 or TRBV12-4, the J gene TRBJ2-2, with D possibly TRBD2 on 6 matching bases. Trimming left V 4 bases short and J 6 bases short, with 9 bases between. The CDR3 is made up of 13 amino acids. CDR3 sequence: CASSSQRAGELFF. The CDR3 bases are TGTGCCAGCAGTTCACAGCGGGCCGGGGAGCTGTTTTTT.

This clonotype came up many times. The V gene is TRBV25-1, the J gene TRBJ1-2; D perhaps matches TRBD1 (5 bases). The CDR3 runs to 13 residues. The germline CDR1 and CDR2 sequences are MGHDK and SYGVNS. V was cut by 1 base and J by 7 bases, with 10 bases left in between. CDR3 sequence reads: CASSEWGDGGYTF. The CDR3 coding sequence is TGTGCCAGCAGTGAATGGGGGGACGGTGGCTACACCTTC.

The J gene is TRBJ2-1, the V gene TRBV7-3; TRBD2 agrees at 7 bases. The V and J ends lost 5 bases and 5 bases, in that order; junction bases with no gene match: 3. Germline V gene data show CDR1 as SGHTA and CDR2 as FQGTGA. The CDR3 length is 13 residues. CDR3 nucleotides: TGTGCCAGCAGCAGCGGGGCCAACAATGAGCAGTTCTTC. This codes for CASSSGANNEQFF. Based on the CDR3 plus reference TRBV7-3 and TRBJ2-1, the full variable domain is GAGVSQTPSNKVTEKGKYVELRCDPISGHTALYWYRQSLGQGPEFLIYFQGTGAADDSGLPNDRFFAVRPEGSVSTLKIQRTERGDSAVYLCASSSGANNEQFFGPGTRLTVL.

The chain employs TRBV2 and TRBJ1-5; 7 bases map to TRBD1. The germline V gene has CDR1 SNHLY and CDR2 FYNNEI. This CDR3 region has 15 residues. J lost 3 bases, V lost 11 bases, and 13 bases had no gene match. The CDR3 is CARGKGAGDNQPQHF. CDR3 sequence (DNA): TGTGCCCGGGGCAAGGGGGCGGGGGACAATCAGCCCCAGCATTTT.

The V and J genes are TRBV5-5 and TRBJ2-3; either TRBD1 or TRBD2 may fit D (5 bases each). CDR1 and CDR2 (germline): SGHKS, YYEKEE (reference sequence). Trimming stripped 3 bases from V and 2 bases from J, with 13 bases between. The CDR3 contains 15 residues. The CDR3 loop reads CASSWDVQLTDTQYF. CDR3 in DNA: TGTGCCAGCAGCTGGGACGTTCAACTCACAGATACGCAGTATTTT.

This sequence joins TRBV20-1 and TRBJ2-1, with D perhaps TRBD2 (5 bases). The germline CDR1 and CDR2 sequences are DFQATT and SNEGSKA (reference sequence). The CDR3 loop spans 16 amino acids. V shed 6 bases and J shed 2 bases, with 20 bases lying between them. The CDR3 is CSAARTPRGAYNEQFF. Here the CDR3 DNA reads TGCAGTGCCGCCAGGACCCCCCGGGGAGCCTACAATGAGCAGTTCTTC.

Details on this clonotype: This could be a read error, since a much larger clone is one nucleotide away. The rearrangement joins TRBV20-1 to TRBJ2-3; TRBD2 matches at 8 bases. Germline values: CDR1 DFQATT, CDR2 SNEGSKA (reference sequence). The CDR3 contains 14 residues. The CDR3 DNA reads TGCAGTACTAGACATAGCGGGGGCACAGATACGCAGTATTTT. Protein: CSTRHSGGTDTQYF.